A selection of T cell receptor beta chains follows, all from one sample in a study of beta chain features in type 1 diabetes. Sequenced by immunoSEQ multiplex PCR; TCRdb stores in-frame clones only, minus some. The data hold hundreds of thousands of clones, with 15% to 18% observed a single time. Sequencing was done on a sample of naive CD4+ T cells from blood. These receptors all stem from a man aged 18 to 29 in good health. The CDR3 runs from the conserved cysteine through the conserved F or W. D genes are given only for firm matches. Size is omitted from some rows. Given values are once, few, many or a class for expanded clones.

few	TRBD1	TRBV4-1	TRBJ2-6	TGCGCCAGCAGCCAAACCGGGACAGGGGCTTCTGGGGCCAACGTCCTGACTTTC	CASSQTGTGASGANVLTF
few	.	TRBV6-5	TRBJ1-2	TGTGCCAGCAGTTACGCCGGGAATATAAACTATGGCTACACCTTC	CASSYAGNINYGYTF
few	.	TRBV7-2	TRBJ2-2	TGTGCCAGCAGCTTAGTACGGCCGGACACCGGGGAGCTGTTTTTT	CASSLVRPDTGELFF
.	TRBD1	TRBV13	TRBJ1-3	TGTGCCAGCAGCTCACGGACAGGGCGGACGACTGGAAACACCATATATTTT	CASSSRTGRTTGNTIYF
.	.	TRBV28	TRBJ2-4	TGTGCCAGCAGTTTGGGGGTAACCCCAGCCAAAAACATTCAGTACTTC	CASSLGVTPAKNIQYF
few	TRBD2	TRBV10-3	TRBJ2-1	TGTGCCATCATGGGCGAGGGACTAGCGGGAGGACTACTCGGTGAGCAGTTCTTC	CAIMGEGLAGGLLGEQFF
.	.	TRBV5-4	TRBJ2-6	TGTGCCAGCAGCTTGCGGGTCTCTGGGGCCAACGTCCTGACTTTC	CASSLRVSGANVLTF
once	TRBD1	TRBV4-1	TRBJ1-1	TGCGCCAGCAGCCAAGGACCCAGGGGGAGCACTGAAGCTTTCTTT	CASSQGPRGSTEAFF
few	.	TRBV28	TRBJ1-1	TGTGCCAGCAGTTTAGGAATGGTGGGGATTACTGAAGCTTTCTTT	CASSLGMVGITEAFF
.	.	TRBV5-6	TRBJ2-2	TGTGCCAGCAGCTCCCAAGGCAGTGGCGGCTCAGGACTCACCGGGGAGCTGTTTTTT	CASSSQGSGGSGLTGELFF
many	.	TRBV23-1	TRBJ2-1	TGCGCCAGCAGTCAATCGCAGGGCGGCTCCTACAATGAGCAGTTCTTC	CASSQSQGGSYNEQFF
few	.	TRBV6-1	TRBJ1-2	TGTGCCAGCAGTGAAAGAGGACAAGCAAGCTATGGCTACACCTTC	CASSERGQASYGYTF
.	.	TRBV7-9	TRBJ2-1	TGTGCCAGCAGCTTAAGGGGCCTAGTAAACAATGAGCAGTTCTTC	CASSLRGLVNNEQFF
.	.	TRBV10-3	TRBJ2-7	TGTGCCATCAGTGTTGAGGAGAAGAGCTACGAGCAGTACTTC	CAISVEEKSYEQYF
few	TRBD2	TRBV29-1	TRBJ2-3	TGCAGCGCCGGGACTAGCCGTGTTCTTCACACAGATACGCAGTATTTT	CSAGTSRVLHTDTQYF